Below are 24 T cell receptor beta chains sequenced from a single sample in a study of chemoradiotherapy in HPV16-positive cancers. Some clones are missing from TCRdb's copy, which holds only in-frame ones; the method was immunoSEQ multiplex PCR. The sample includes tens of thousands of clones, approximately 73% of them seen just once. The biological material was taken from a patient who underwent chemoradiotherapy. The origin of the receptors is a human donor with HPV-associated anogenital cancer.

The gene calls are TRBV19 and TRBJ2-1, with D perhaps matching TRBD1 (5 bases). Trimming pared 5 bases from V and 4 bases from J, leaving 9 bases between. Germline V CDR1 and CDR2: LNHDA, SQIVND (reference sequence). The CDR3 extends over 13 amino acids. CDR3 nucleotide sequence: TGTGCCAGTAGTGATACAGGTTACAATGAGCAGTTCTTC. This encodes CASSDTGYNEQFF. Based on the CDR3 plus reference TRBV19 and TRBJ2-1, the full variable domain is DGGITQSPKYLFRKEGQNVTLSCEQNLNHDAMYWYRQDPGQGLRLIYYSQIVNDFQKGDIAEGYSVSREKKESFPLTVTSAQKNPTAFYLCASSDTGYNEQFFGPGTRLTVL.

This clone occurred once. This chain joins TRBV6-1 and TRBJ2-7; possibly TRBD2 for D (6 bases). The length of the CDR3 is 15 residues. CDR1 and CDR2 from the germline V gene are MNHNS and SASEGT. Trimming took off 2 bases at V and 2 bases at J, with 13 bases between the two ends. The CDR3 DNA sequence: TGTGCCAGCAGTGAATCGATAGCGGAAACCTACGAGCAGTACTTC. Translated: CASSESIAETYEQYF.

The chain combines TRBV6-5 with TRBJ1-2, with 11 bases aligning to TRBD1. Germline V gene lookup returns CDR1 MNHEY and CDR2 SVGAGI. J lost 4 bases, V lost 2 bases, and 6 bases had no gene match. The CDR3 covers 16 residues. The CDR3 protein is CASSYIRTGGGYGYTF. The CDR3 DNA follows: TGTGCCAGCAGTTACATCAGGACAGGGGGCGGCTATGGCTACACCTTC.

This clone was detected only once. The chain carries TRBV7-9 and TRBJ2-2; D remains unclear. V shed 2 bases and J shed 0 bases, with 7 bases lying between them. Looked up from germline, CDR1 is SEHNR and CDR2 is FQNEAQ (reference sequence). The CDR3 contains 15 residues. CDR3 nucleotides: TGTGCCAGCAGCTTACGAGAGGCGAACACCGGGGAGCTGTTTTTT. Amino acids: CASSLREANTGELFF.

The CDR3 protein is CAISHGTGDTGELFF. CDR3 nucleotide sequence: TGTGCCATCAGTCACGGCACAGGGGATACCGGGGAGCTGTTTTTT. The J gene is TRBJ2-2, the V gene TRBV10-3; 7 nucleotides line up with TRBD1. The CDR3 is made up of 15 amino acids. V was pared by 5 bases and J by 5 bases, with 8 bases of the junction left unmatched. Germline CDR1 reads ENHRY; CDR2 reads SYGVKD.

V usage is TRBV27 and J usage is TRBJ1-4; TRBD1 is a possible D gene (5 bases). The CDR3 has 17 amino acids. Per the germline V gene, CDR1 is MNHEY and CDR2 is SMNVEV (reference sequence). V dropped 3 bases and J dropped 0 bases, with 14 bases sitting between them. The CDR3 protein is CASSFSIKGATNEKLFF. CDR3 DNA: TGTGCCAGCAGTTTTTCTATTAAAGGGGCAACTAATGAAAAACTGTTTTTT.

This chain connects TRBV7-2 to TRBJ2-7, with TRBD2 identical over 15 bases. Germline V gene data show CDR1 as SGHTA and CDR2 as FQGNSA. V gave up 1 base and J gave up 6 bases; unmatched junction bases: 10. This CDR3 has 18 amino acids. CDR3 in amino acids: CASSLEVGLAGGDGEQYF. CDR3 in DNA: TGTGCCAGCAGCTTAGAAGTGGGACTAGCGGGAGGAGATGGCGAGCAGTACTTC. Complete variable domain (other parts from reference TRBV7-2 and TRBJ2-7): GAGVSQSPSNKVTEKGKDVELRCDPISGHTALYWYRQSLGQGLEFLIYFQGNSAPDKSGLPSDRFSAERTGGSVSTLTIQRTQQEDSAVYLCASSLEVGLAGGDGEQYFGPGTRLTVT.

V and J are TRBV29-1 and TRBJ1-1; D remains ambiguous. The germline gives CDR1 SQVTM, CDR2 ANQGSEA. Deletions cut 6 bases from V and 0 bases from J, with 11 bases between. The CDR3 is 13 residues long. For the CDR3, the DNA is TGCAGCGTGGCGGCACATATGAACACTGAAGCTTTCTTT. Translating gives CSVAAHMNTEAFF.

This chain connects TRBV5-8 to TRBJ2-7; D remains ambiguous. The CDR3 has 11 residues. Between the trimmed V and J ends, which lost 2 bases and 5 bases, there was a span of 5 bases. Germline CDR1 SGHTS, CDR2 YDEGEE. CDR3 nucleotides: TGTGCCAGCAGCTTCGTTCACGAGCAGTACTTC. Translation gives CASSFVHEQYF.

The chain uses TRBV6-1 and TRBJ2-3, with TRBD2 matching 13 bases. The germline V gene encodes CDR1 MNHNS and CDR2 SASEGT. V lost 4 bases to trimming and J lost 3 bases; unmatched junction nucleotides: 4. The CDR3 has 16 residues. CDR3: CASSVTSGGPTDTQYF. The CDR3, as DNA: TGTGCCAGCAGTGTGACTAGCGGGGGGCCGACAGATACGCAGTATTTT.

The chain joins TRBV7-9 to TRBJ1-1; 7 bases line up with TRBD1. The CDR3 is made up of 16 amino acids. J was trimmed by 0 bases and V by 4 bases; bases with no gene match: 8. The germline V gene has CDR1 SEHNR and CDR2 FQNEAQ (reference sequence). The CDR3: CASSWGRGTMNTEAFF. The CDR3 DNA follows: TGTGCCAGCAGCTGGGGCAGGGGGACCATGAACACTGAAGCTTTCTTT.

A single count supports this clone. Here the CDR3 reads CSVEVSEAFF. CDR3 nucleotides: TGCAGCGTTGAGGTATCTGAAGCTTTCTTT. The chain couples TRBV29-1 to TRBJ1-1; no reliable D call. V was clipped by 3 bases and J by 6 bases, with 5 bases between them. The germline V gene encodes CDR1 SQVTM and CDR2 ANQGSEA. CDR3 length: 10 amino acids.

This clone appeared a few times. The rearrangement joins TRBV19 to TRBJ2-5; possible D gene TRBD1, 5 bases. The V and J ends lost 1 base and 4 bases respectively, with 7 bases between them. This CDR3 comprises 13 residues. Looked up from germline, CDR1 is LNHDA and CDR2 is SQIVND (reference sequence). The CDR3, as DNA: TGTGCCAGTAGTATAGCCCAGGGAGAGACCCAGTACTTC. Translation gives CASSIAQGETQYF.

This sequence joins TRBV6-6 and TRBJ2-3; the D is unclear. Germline CDR1 is MNHNY and CDR2 is SVGAGI (reference sequence). Trimming took off 6 bases at V and 5 bases at J, with 12 bases between the two ends. This CDR3 has 13 amino acids. The CDR3 reads CASSHQPIDTQYF. The CDR3 nucleotides are TGTGCCAGCAGCCACCAACCCATAGATACGCAGTATTTT.

This chain links TRBV7-9 with TRBJ2-7; D uncertain. Trimming took 0 bases from V and 6 from J, leaving 12 bases between them. This CDR3 has 14 residues. The V gene's germline CDR1 is SEHNR and CDR2 FQNEAQ (reference sequence). The CDR3 coding sequence is TGTGCCAGCAGCTTAGCGTCGGGTTCCGGCGAGCAGTACTTC. As protein: CASSLASGSGEQYF.

The chain has TRBV19 and TRBJ2-1; 7 positions match TRBD2. The J segment lost 1 base and the V segment lost 1 base, leaving 7 bases of the junction unmatched. This CDR3 is 17 amino acids long. Per the germline V gene, CDR1 is LNHDA and CDR2 is SQIVND (reference sequence). The CDR3 DNA is TGTGCCAGTAGTATAGGGCCGGGTAGCGGGTCCTACAATGAGCAGTTCTTC. Its translation is CASSIGPGSGSYNEQFF.

The chain couples TRBV30 to TRBJ1-1; D ambiguous. Germline CDR1 and CDR2: GTSNPN and SVGIG (reference sequence). The V and J ends lost 3 bases and 1 base respectively, with 9 bases between them. This CDR3 comprises 13 residues. CDR3 protein: CAWRDFGNTEAFF. The CDR3 DNA reads as TGTGCCTGGAGGGACTTTGGGAACACTGAAGCTTTCTTT.

This chain joins TRBV7-3 and TRBJ2-5, with 7 bases fitting TRBD1. The germline gives CDR1 SGHTA, CDR2 FQGTGA. The CDR3 contains 15 residues. Losses at the gene ends were 7 bases for V and 0 bases for J; bases not matched to a gene: 8. In DNA form, the CDR3 reads TGTGCCAGCATCGGGACAGTTATGTACCAAGAGACCCAGTACTTC. Translating it yields CASIGTVMYQETQYF.

This clone has only a few counts. The chain is built from TRBV2 and TRBJ2-1, with 9 bases fitting TRBD2. This CDR3 is 19 amino acids long. V was pared by 1 base and J by 0 bases, with 10 bases of the junction left unmatched. CDR1 is SNHLY, CDR2 FYNNEI, per germline. The CDR3, as DNA: TGTGCCAGCAGTGAAGGTCTTAGCGGGAGACCAACCTCCTACAATGAGCAGTTCTTC. This translates into CASSEGLSGRPTSYNEQFF.

This clone occurred once. The V call is TRBV19, the J call TRBJ2-1, with unresolved D. Looked up from germline, CDR1 is LNHDA and CDR2 is SQIVND (reference sequence). CDR3 length: 14 residues. Between the trimmed V and J ends, which lost 4 bases and 0 bases, there was a span of 7 bases. CDR3 protein: CASSKAISYNEQFF. CDR3 coding DNA: TGTGCCAGTAGTAAAGCGATCTCCTACAATGAGCAGTTCTTC.

The chain combines TRBV28 with TRBJ1-4; 7 bases fit TRBD1. Germline V lookup: CDR1 MDHEN, CDR2 SYDVKM. After removal of 11 bases from V and 7 bases from J, the junction contained 10 bases not matched to a gene. The CDR3 totals 13 residues. In DNA, the CDR3 is TGTGCCGCCTTAAACAGGGGAATTGAAAAACTGTTTTTT. Its protein product is CAALNRGIEKLFF. The variable domain in full, with the rest retrieved from reference TRBV28 and TRBJ1-4, is DVKVTQSSRYLVKRTGEKVFLECVQDMDHENMFWYRQDPGLGLRLIYFSYDVKMKEKGDIPEGYSVSREKKERFSLILESASTNQTSMYLCAALNRGIEKLFFGSGTQLSVL.

The chain carries TRBV2 and TRBJ1-3, with 7 bases identical to TRBD1. This CDR3 has 15 amino acids. CDR1 is SNHLY, CDR2 FYNNEI, per germline. Trimming at V came to 4 bases and at J to 3 bases, leaving 6 bases not matched to a gene. DNA of the CDR3: TGTGCCAGCAGTGGACAGGGAAGCTTTGGAAACACCATATATTTT. Translated: CASSGQGSFGNTIYF.

The CDR3: CASSLEGSPYNEQFF. The CDR3 DNA sequence: TGCGCCAGCAGCTTGGAAGGATCCCCCTACAATGAGCAGTTCTTC. This rearrangement joins TRBV5-1 to TRBJ2-1; D unclear. Germline V gene lookup returns CDR1 SGHRS and CDR2 YFSETQ. The CDR3 has 15 residues. The ends were cut back, 0 bases at V and 2 bases at J, with 9 bases in the middle.

This sequence joins TRBV4-1 and TRBJ2-5, with 7 bases fitting TRBD1. The length of the CDR3 is 15 residues. Germline CDR1 is MGHRA and CDR2 is YSYEKL. With 0 bases clipped from V and 5 bases from J, the junction kept 6 bases outside the gene matches. Here the CDR3 DNA reads TGCGCCAGCAGCCAAGAGACAGGGTTGTGGGAGACCCAGTACTTC. This gives the protein CASSQETGLWETQYF.